The 14 T cell receptor beta chains in this list originate from one sample, sequenced in a study of T cell clones after liver transplantation. Sequencing was performed with immunoSEQ multiplex PCR; in TCRdb, only in-frame clones are kept and a portion is missing. The data hold some 9,200 clones, with around 72% observed a single time. The sequences come from CD8+ T cells from blood, collected at the approximately 16-month timepoint. These receptors originate from a human patient who received a liver transplant. Some of these T cells may belong to the graft donor.

V is TRBV7-9 and J is TRBJ1-4; tentative D call: TRBD1 (5 bases). The CDR3 totals 17 residues. Germline CDR1 is SEHNR and CDR2 is FQNEAQ (reference sequence). V gave up 2 bases and J gave up 3 bases, with 16 bases separating them. CDR3 sequence: CASSLMKGPLANEKLFF. In DNA form, the CDR3 reads TGTGCCAGCAGCTTAATGAAGGGGCCGCTCGCTAATGAAAAACTGTTTTTT. Based on the CDR3 plus reference TRBV7-9 and TRBJ1-4, the full variable domain is DTGVSQNPRHKITKRGQNVTFRCDPISEHNRLYWYRQTLGQGPEFLTYFQNEAQLEKSRLLSDRFSAERPKGSFSTLEIQRTEQGDSAMYLCASSLMKGPLANEKLFFGSGTQLSVL.

V gene TRBV7-2 combines with J gene TRBJ1-2; possibly TRBD1 for D (5 bases). The V gene's germline CDR1 is SGHTA and CDR2 FQGNSA. V was cut by 1 base and J by 8 bases, with 17 bases left in between. The CDR3 runs to 15 residues. This chain's CDR3 is CASSLDSGRESGYTF. The CDR3 coding sequence is TGTGCCAGCAGCTTAGATTCGGGCAGGGAAAGCGGCTACACCTTC.

The chain combines TRBV7-9 with TRBJ1-1, with D perhaps TRBD1 (6 bases). Germline V gene sequence: CDR1 SEHNR, CDR2 FQNEAQ (reference sequence). The ends were cut back, 5 bases at V and 2 bases at J, with 15 bases in the middle. The CDR3 extends over 15 amino acids. The CDR3 DNA reads as TGTGCCAGCAGCGAAAACAGGGTTCAAAACACTGAAGCTTTCTTT. It yields the protein CASSENRVQNTEAFF.

The chain links TRBV5-4 to TRBJ2-3; no clear D. The CDR3 covers 14 residues. Germline CDR1 reads SGHNT; CDR2 reads YYREEE (reference sequence). V shed 3 bases and J shed 5 bases, with 13 bases lying between them. This CDR3 reads CASSSHGPVDTQYF. The DNA for the CDR3 is TGTGCCAGCAGCTCCCACGGACCAGTAGATACGCAGTATTTT.

The V gene is TRBV27, the J gene TRBJ2-3, with D hard to call. Germline CDR1 reads MNHEY; CDR2 reads SMNVEV (reference sequence). Trimming pared 1 base from V and 4 bases from J, leaving 6 bases between. This CDR3 region has 13 residues. CDR3 sequence: CASSLFASDTQYF. DNA of the CDR3: TGTGCCAGCAGTTTATTCGCATCAGATACGCAGTATTTT.

This clone was found a few times. V and J are TRBV6-5 and TRBJ1-1; no firm D call. This CDR3 has 14 amino acids. Germline V gives CDR1 MNHEY, CDR2 SVGAGI. V shed 4 bases and J shed 0 bases, with 9 bases lying between them. CDR3 amino acids: CASSFRVLNTEAFF. The CDR3 region has the DNA TGTGCCAGCAGTTTTAGGGTTTTGAACACTGAAGCTTTCTTT.

The chain has TRBV19 and TRBJ2-5; 9 bases line up with TRBD1. CDR1 and CDR2 (germline): LNHDA, SQIVND (reference sequence). The CDR3 consists of 14 residues. Trimming cost V 10 bases and J 5 bases; bases outside gene matches: 11. This CDR3 reads CATAGTGLLETQYF. In DNA, the CDR3 is TGTGCCACCGCCGGGACAGGGTTATTGGAGACCCAGTACTTC.

This chain joins TRBV19 and TRBJ2-7, with TRBD1 identical over 7 bases. Looked up from germline, CDR1 is LNHDA and CDR2 is SQIVND (reference sequence). This CDR3 is 13 amino acids long. V lost 10 bases, J lost 3 bases, and 9 bases stayed unmatched. CDR3 sequence: CATSWGTDYEQYF. The CDR3, as DNA: TGTGCCACCTCTTGGGGGACAGACTACGAGCAGTACTTC.

The V gene is TRBV5-3, the J gene TRBJ2-3; D gene uncertain. TRBV5-3 belongs to the ORF category, with a function that is uncertain. V shed 0 bases and J shed 7 bases, with 6 bases lying between them. CDR3 length equals 12 residues. The CDR3 DNA reads as TGTGCCAGAAGCTTGGTGGATTATACGCAGTATTTT. Amino acids: CARSLVDYTQYF.

The chain employs TRBV19 and TRBJ2-7, with D tentatively TRBD1 (5 bases). The ends were cut back, 5 bases at V and 2 bases at J, with 19 bases in the middle. The CDR3 has 16 amino acids. Germline V gene lookup returns CDR1 LNHDA and CDR2 SQIVND (reference sequence). CDR3: CASSPGLGMATYEQYF. The CDR3 DNA reads as TGTGCCAGTAGTCCAGGGTTAGGGATGGCTACCTACGAGCAGTACTTC.

V and J are TRBV19 and TRBJ1-5; D uncertain. The V gene's germline CDR1 is LNHDA and CDR2 SQIVND (reference sequence). This CDR3 has 14 amino acids. Trimming cost V 5 bases and J 5 bases, with 13 bases left between them. CDR3 coding DNA: TGTGCCAGTAGTGTGGGCGACCGGGATCAGCCCCAGCATTTT. This gives the protein CASSVGDRDQPQHF.

This clone has just a few counts. The genes are TRBV27 and TRBJ1-5; D gene uncertain. V lost 8 bases to trimming and J lost 4 bases, with 12 bases between them. CDR3 length: 13 amino acids. Germline CDR1 MNHEY, CDR2 SMNVEV (reference sequence). DNA of the CDR3: TGTGCCAGCTCTCTTGGGCTTAATCAGCCCCAGCATTTT. This sequence encodes CASSLGLNQPQHF.

The chain uses TRBV7-3 and TRBJ2-6; D not certain. V was clipped by 5 bases and J by 5 bases, with 22 bases between them. The CDR3 covers 18 residues. The germline CDR1 and CDR2 sequences are SGHTA and FQGTGA. CDR3 coding DNA: TGTGCCAGCAGCCGCAGTATACGCTTACAAAGTCGGGCCAACGTCCTGACTTTC. Translated: CASSRSIRLQSRANVLTF.

V usage is TRBV2 and J usage is TRBJ1-2, with 9 bases lining up with TRBD1. Germline lookup yields CDR1 SNHLY and CDR2 FYNNEI. Germline trimming cut 0 bases from V and 3 bases from J; bases unmatched to any gene: 5. CDR3 length: 16 residues. This chain's CDR3 is CASSEARTGEDYGYTF. CDR3 DNA: TGTGCCAGCAGTGAAGCGCGGACAGGGGAGGACTATGGCTACACCTTC. Looking up the rest from reference TRBV2 and TRBJ1-2 gives the full variable domain: EPEVTQTPSHQVTQMGQEVILRCVPISNHLYFYWYRQILGQKVEFLVSFYNNEISEKSEIFDDQFSVERPDGSNFTLKIRSTKLEDSAMYFCASSEARTGEDYGYTFGSGTRLTVV.